The 13 T cell receptor beta chains presented below share a single source sample, sequenced in a study of T cell changes during pregnancy in multiple sclerosis. Assay used: immunoSEQ multiplex PCR; TCRdb lists only in-frame clones, some missing. The sample yields 20,000 to 25,000 clones, about 82% seen once. Sequences were derived from CD8+ T cells from peripheral blood mononuclear cells, sampled in the first trimester of pregnancy. These receptors were collected from a female donor in good health, enrolled as a control in a pregnancy study.

This sequence joins TRBV9 and TRBJ2-5, with 10 bases matching TRBD1. V was clipped by 7 bases and J by 3 bases; unmatched bases: 6. The CDR3 has 14 residues. The germline gives CDR1 SGDLS, CDR2 YYNGEE. The CDR3 sequence is CASGAGTGEETQYF. The CDR3 coding sequence is TGTGCCAGCGGAGCCGGGACAGGGGAAGAGACCCAGTACTTC.

The V call is TRBV11-2, the J call TRBJ2-1; TRBD2 might be the D (5 bases). V lost 5 bases and J lost 5, with 10 bases in between. CDR1 is SGHAT, CDR2 FQNNGV, per germline. The CDR3 is 13 amino acids. The CDR3, as DNA: TGTGCCAGCAGCCCAGAGGGCGACAATGAGCAGTTCTTC. It specifies CASSPEGDNEQFF.

The rearrangement joins TRBV5-1 to TRBJ2-1; 8 nucleotides align to TRBD1. Germline CDR1 is SGHRS and CDR2 is YFSETQ. The V gene end was trimmed by 8 bases and the J gene end by 8 bases; junction bases not matched to a gene: 6. The CDR3 has 12 residues. The CDR3 region has the DNA TGCGCCAGTCGACAGGGACAGGATGAGCAGTTCTTC. As protein: CASRQGQDEQFF.

The gene calls are TRBV6-1 and TRBJ1-2; 10 bases line up with TRBD1. Germline-derived CDR1 and CDR2 are MNHNS and SASEGT. The junction had 8 bases not matched to a gene; V was cut back by 3 bases and J by 4 bases. The length of the CDR3 is 16 residues. This CDR3 reads CASSEGEGQGVYGYTF. The CDR3 DNA is TGTGCCAGCAGTGAGGGAGAAGGACAGGGGGTCTATGGCTACACCTTC.

This clone has a handful of counts. V and J are TRBV10-3 and TRBJ1-1; D possibly corresponds to TRBD1 (5 bases). Trimming removed 7 bases from V and 4 bases from J, with 16 bases in between. The germline CDR1 and CDR2 sequences are ENHRY and SYGVKD. The CDR3 loop spans 14 amino acids. Here the CDR3 DNA reads TGTGCCATCAAAGATCCGCAGGGCCCCACTGAAGCTTTCTTT. It is translated as CAIKDPQGPTEAFF.

The chain carries TRBV29-1 and TRBJ2-7; tentative D call: TRBD2 (6 bases). Germline lookup yields CDR1 SQVTM and CDR2 ANQGSEA. CDR3 length: 13 amino acids. Trimming took off 4 bases at V and 3 bases at J, with 13 bases between the two ends. Written as DNA, the CDR3 is TGCAGCGTTGTGGAGGGAACCCGCTACGAGCAGTACTTC. Translating gives CSVVEGTRYEQYF.

The rearrangement uses TRBV7-6 and TRBJ2-3, with 8 positions matching TRBD2. V lost 7 bases, J lost 1 base, and 4 bases stayed unmatched. Germline-derived CDR1 and CDR2 are SGHVS and FNYEAQ. This CDR3 spans 14 amino acids. Written as DNA, the CDR3 is TGTGCCAGCAATAGCGGGACCCGCACAGATACGCAGTATTTT. It yields the protein CASNSGTRTDTQYF.

The V call is TRBV7-6, the J call TRBJ1-6; D possibly corresponds to TRBD1 (6 bases). The CDR3 extends over 20 amino acids. Germline V gives CDR1 SGHVS, CDR2 FNYEAQ. V shed 0 bases and J shed 0 bases, with 18 bases lying between them. The CDR3 spells CASSLAWGHSRVSYNSPLHF. CDR3 coding DNA: TGTGCCAGCAGCTTAGCGTGGGGGCATTCAAGGGTCTCCTATAATTCACCCCTCCACTTT.

This clone has just one count. The J gene is TRBJ1-5, the V gene TRBV6-1, with 8 bases aligning to TRBD1. The trim removed 3 bases at V and 4 bases at J, leaving 5 bases unmatched. In germline, CDR1 is MNHNS, CDR2 SASEGT. The CDR3 consists of 15 residues. The DNA of the CDR3 is TGTGCCAGCAGTGACAGGGGGCCAGATAATCAGCCCCAGCATTTT. It specifies CASSDRGPDNQPQHF.

In its sample, this clone was seen once. V and J are TRBV27 and TRBJ1-1; 7 bases match TRBD1. The germline CDR1 and CDR2 sequences are MNHEY and SMNVEV (reference sequence). The V gene end was trimmed by 4 bases and the J gene end by 0 bases; junction bases not matched to a gene: 5. CDR3 length: 15 amino acids. The CDR3 loop is CASSWDSSMNTEAFF. The DNA of the CDR3 is TGTGCCAGCAGTTGGGACAGCTCCATGAACACTGAAGCTTTCTTT.

The chain carries TRBV7-6 and TRBJ1-4; 9 nucleotides line up with TRBD1. The V gene end was trimmed by 1 base and the J gene end by 6 bases; junction bases not matched to a gene: 9. The germline V gene has CDR1 SGHVS and CDR2 FNYEAQ. This CDR3 has 17 residues. This chain's CDR3 is CASSLGIPGQGDEKLFF. The CDR3 DNA reads TGTGCCAGCAGCTTAGGGATACCGGGACAGGGTGATGAAAAACTGTTTTTT.

The chain has TRBV4-1 and TRBJ2-2; 8 bases are a match to TRBD1. CDR1 and CDR2 (germline): MGHRA, YSYEKL. This CDR3 spans 16 amino acids. J gave up 3 bases and V 5 bases, and 8 bases lay outside the gene matches. As DNA, the CDR3 is TGCGCCAGCAGCACCTCGGGACAGGCCGACACCGGGGAGCTGTTTTTT. Translating gives CASSTSGQADTGELFF.

The rearrangement uses TRBV7-9 and TRBJ1-1, with TRBD1 identical over 7 bases. Germline V gives CDR1 SEHNR, CDR2 FQNEAQ (reference sequence). The length of the CDR3 is 11 residues. After removal of 5 bases from V and 7 bases from J, the junction contained 1 base not matched to a gene. The CDR3 nucleotides read TGTGCCAGCAGCGGGGACAGTGAAGCTTTCTTT. Encoded protein: CASSGDSEAFF.